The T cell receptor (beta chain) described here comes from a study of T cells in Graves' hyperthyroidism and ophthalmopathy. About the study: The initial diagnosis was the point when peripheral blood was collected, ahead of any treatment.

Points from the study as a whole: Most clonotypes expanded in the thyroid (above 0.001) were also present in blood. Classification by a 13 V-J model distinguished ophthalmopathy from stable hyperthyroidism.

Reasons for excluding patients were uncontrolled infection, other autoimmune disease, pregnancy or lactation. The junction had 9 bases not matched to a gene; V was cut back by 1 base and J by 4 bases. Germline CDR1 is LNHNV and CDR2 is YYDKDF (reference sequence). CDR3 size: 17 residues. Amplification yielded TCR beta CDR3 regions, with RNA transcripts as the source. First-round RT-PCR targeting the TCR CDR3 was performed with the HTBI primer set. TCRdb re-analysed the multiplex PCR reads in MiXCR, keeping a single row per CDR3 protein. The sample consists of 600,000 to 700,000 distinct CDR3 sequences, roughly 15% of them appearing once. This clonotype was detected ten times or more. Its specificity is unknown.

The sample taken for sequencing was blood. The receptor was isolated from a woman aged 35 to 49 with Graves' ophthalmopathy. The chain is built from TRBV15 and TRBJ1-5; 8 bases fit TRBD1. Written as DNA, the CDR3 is TGTGCCACCAGCAGAGTCAAGCCCGGGACAGGTAATCAGCCCCAGCATTTT. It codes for CATSRVKPGTGNQPQHF.